These T cell receptor beta chains were read from a single sample in a study of shared clonotypes between healthy human individuals. Sequenced by immunoSEQ multiplex PCR; TCRdb stores in-frame clones only, minus some. Of around 2.5 million clones in the sample, 80% to 95% were seen once. The specimen sequenced was naive CD4+ T cells from PBMCs. The source of these receptors is a man aged 18 to 29 in good health. Some clones in this sample may be carry-over from other donors' samples. The CDR3 runs from the conserved cysteine through the conserved F or W. D genes are given only for firm matches. Some rows have no size entry. The others give once, few or many, or a class for an expanded clone.

clone size	D gene	V gene	J gene	CDR3 DNA	CDR3 protein
-	-	TRBV5-1	TRBJ2-1	TGCGCCAGCAGCGAATTTAGTGAGCAGTTCTTC	CASSEFSEQFF
-	-	TRBV6-5	TRBJ1-1	TGTGCCAGCAGTAGCGACAGAAACACTGAAGCTTTCTTT	CASSSDRNTEAFF
once	TRBD1	TRBV7-8	TRBJ1-1	TGTGCCAGCAGCTTAGTGGGGGGGACAGTCACTGAAGCTTTCTTT	CASSLVGGTVTEAFF
-	-	TRBV14	TRBJ2-7	TGTGCCAGCAGCCAAGAACGTAGGGCGAGCTACGAGCAGTACTTC	CASSQERRASYEQYF
-	-	TRBV5-4	TRBJ2-5	TGTGCCAGCAGCTTAGGCAGGGACCAAGAGACCCAGTACTTC	CASSLGRDQETQYF
-	TRBD1	TRBV15	TRBJ2-7	TGTGCCACCAGCGGGAAGGGACAGTCCTACGAGCAGTACTTC	CATSGKGQSYEQYF
once	-	TRBV6-1	TRBJ1-2	TGTGCCGCTACGGCGAATCCTAACTATGGCTACACCTTC	CAATANPNYGYTF
-	-	TRBV30	TRBJ1-5	TGTGCCTGGAGTGTCGGGGCAGGGGCAAATCAGCCCCAGCATTTT	CAWSVGAGANQPQHF
-	TRBD2	TRBV5-1	TRBJ2-1	TGCGCCAGCAGCGCCGGACTAGCGGGAGTCTCCTACAATGAGCAGTTCTTC	CASSAGLAGVSYNEQFF
-	TRBD1	TRBV5-8	TRBJ1-2	TGTGCCAGCAGCTTTCCCGGGACAGGGGGGGACTATGGCTACACCTTC	CASSFPGTGGDYGYTF
-	-	TRBV5-5	TRBJ1-2	TGTGCCAGCAGCTTGGGGGGGAACTATGGCTACACCTTC	CASSLGGNYGYTF
-	-	TRBV6-5	TRBJ1-4	TGTGCCAGCAGTTACGACAGTCTCCTTGAGCCTGAAAAACTGTTTTTT	CASSYDSLLEPEKLFF
-	-	TRBV10-3	TRBJ2-3	TGTGCCATCAGTGCTAATCCAGATACGCAGTATTTT	CAISANPDTQYF
-	-	TRBV10-3	TRBJ2-7	TGTGCCATCAGTGGGACAGCGAGCTCCTACGAGCAGTACTTC	CAISGTASSYEQYF
-	TRBD1	TRBV9	TRBJ2-6	TGTGCCAGCAGCCGAAAGGGGGCGGAAGGGGCCAACGTCCTGACTTTC	CASSRKGAEGANVLTF
-	-	TRBV19	TRBJ2-7	TGTGCCAGTAGTACAGGCATTCCGGCGACGGAGCAGTACTTC	CASSTGIPATEQYF
-	TRBD2	TRBV5-1	TRBJ2-3	TGCGCCAGCAGCCACACCGCGGCGGGGGGCAGGAATACGCAGTATTTT	CASSHTAAGGRNTQYF
once	-	TRBV4-1	TRBJ1-4	TGCGCCAGCAGTCCACAGGGCGGGGGCGAAAAACTGTTTTTT	CASSPQGGGEKLFF
-	TRBD1	TRBV2	TRBJ2-7	TGTGCCAGCAGTGAGGACAGGGATAACTACGAGCAGTACTTC	CASSEDRDNYEQYF
-	-	TRBV7-9	TRBJ1-1	TGTGCCAGCAGCCTTCAAATGGGACGGCCTAGGTCTGAAGCTTTCTTT	CASSLQMGRPRSEAFF
-	-	TRBV19	TRBJ1-5	TGTGCCAGTAGTATAGGTTTCAGGAATCAGCCCCAGCATTTT	CASSIGFRNQPQHF
once	-	TRBV5-4	TRBJ1-3	TGTGCCAGCACTACGTGGGGGGGCACTGGAAACACCATATATTTT	CASTTWGGTGNTIYF
-	TRBD1	TRBV6-1	TRBJ1-2	TGTGCCAGCAGCCGGGACAGGGAATTAGTTGGCTACACCTTC	CASSRDRELVGYTF
-	TRBD2	TRBV2	TRBJ2-7	TGTGCCAGCAACCCTAGCGGGTACGAGCAGTACTTC	CASNPSGYEQYF
-	TRBD2	TRBV7-2	TRBJ2-1	TGTGCCAGCAGCCCTGGACTAGGCTCCTACAATGAGCAGTTCTTC	CASSPGLGSYNEQFF
once	-	TRBV5-1	TRBJ2-7	TGCGCCAGCAGCTTGGTCAGTACACCCTACGAGCAGTACTTC	CASSLVSTPYEQYF
-	TRBD1	TRBV5-8	TRBJ2-7	TGTGCCAGCAGCGATCGACAGGGGCCCTACGAGCAGTACTTC	CASSDRQGPYEQYF
-	-	TRBV5-1	TRBJ2-4	TGCGCCAGCAGCTTGTTTAGCGGAATAGCCAAAAACATTCAGTACTTC	CASSLFSGIAKNIQYF
-	TRBD2	TRBV4-1	TRBJ2-7	TGCGCCAGCAGCCAAGCGCGACTAGCGGATCCCTACGAGCAGTACTTC	CASSQARLADPYEQYF
-	-	TRBV11-3	TRBJ1-1	TGTGCCAGCAGCTTGAGTGCGACGAACACTGAAGCTTTCTTT	CASSLSATNTEAFF
-	TRBD1	TRBV5-6	TRBJ2-2	TGTGCCAGCAGCTGGGGGACCGGGACAGTGAACACCGGGGAGCTGTTTTTT	CASSWGTGTVNTGELFF
-	-	TRBV29-1	TRBJ1-4	TGCAGCGTTGGTGGGGGTGGTTTAATTTCTCCGGGGCCAGAGATAGTCAGGAGGGAAAAACTGTTTTTT	CSVGGGGLISPGPEIVRREKLFF
-	-	TRBV6-6	TRBJ2-1	TGTGCCAGCACTGGGGGCAATGAGCAGTTCTTC	CASTGGNEQFF
-	TRBD1	TRBV6-6	TRBJ1-1	TGTGCCAGCAGTTACTCGGACAGGGCGAACACTGAAGCTTTCTTT	CASSYSDRANTEAFF
-	TRBD1	TRBV6-5	TRBJ1-1	TGTGCCAGCTGTTCCGGACAGGGACTAATGAACACTGAAGCTTTCTTT	CASCSGQGLMNTEAFF
-	-	TRBV4-1	TRBJ1-4	TGCGCCAGCACCCAGTTGGAGGTGACTAATGAAAAACTGTTTTTT	CASTQLEVTNEKLFF
-	-	TRBV2	TRBJ1-5	TGTGCCAGCAGTGAAAGGGGTAATCAGCCCCAGCATTTT	CASSERGNQPQHF
once	TRBD2	TRBV13	TRBJ2-7	TGTGCCAGCAGCTTCCGACAAGCGGGAGCCTACGAGCAGTACTTC	CASSFRQAGAYEQYF
-	-	TRBV20-1	TRBJ2-1	TGCAGTGCTAGTCGGGGTGAGCAGTTCTTC	CSASRGEQFF
-	-	TRBV7-2	TRBJ1-2	TGTGCCAGCAGATCGACAGAGGGCAGTAGTCGCTACACCTTC	CASRSTEGSSRYTF
-	TRBD1	TRBV23-1	TRBJ1-2	TGCGCCAGCAGTCCGGAAGGGACAGCCTTTAACGGCTACACCTTC	CASSPEGTAFNGYTF
-	-	TRBV19	TRBJ2-3	TGTGCCAGTAGTATAAGCCAGGGGAGCCGCACAGATACGCAGTATTTT	CASSISQGSRTDTQYF
-	TRBD2	TRBV7-9	TRBJ2-7	TGTGCCAGCAGCGATACCGGGACTAGCAGCGACGAGCAGTACTTC	CASSDTGTSSDEQYF
-	TRBD1	TRBV5-1	TRBJ1-4	TGCGCCAGCAGCTTCACAGGGGGCGTTAATGAAAAACTGTTTTTT	CASSFTGGVNEKLFF
-	TRBD1	TRBV7-2	TRBJ2-1	TGTGCCAGCAGCTTAGCGGCAGGGGGCGGCTCCTACAATGAGCAGTTCTTC	CASSLAAGGGSYNEQFF
-	TRBD2	TRBV7-3	TRBJ2-3	TGTGCCAGCAGCCCCCGAGGGATAGCGGGGAACAACCGAGATACGCAGTATTTT	CASSPRGIAGNNRDTQYF
-	-	TRBV9	TRBJ1-2	TGTGCCAGCAGCGTAGGACAGAGTAACTATGGCTACACCTTC	CASSVGQSNYGYTF
-	TRBD1	TRBV28	TRBJ1-1	TGTGCCAGCAGTACCCAGTCGGCAGGGGGAACTGAAGCTTTCTTT	CASSTQSAGGTEAFF
-	-	TRBV2	TRBJ2-7	TGTGCCAGCAGACCCGGACAGACGGTGGGGGAGCAGTACTTC	CASRPGQTVGEQYF
-	TRBD1	TRBV11-1	TRBJ1-2	TGTGCCAGCAGCGAGTCGACAGGGACTAACTATGGCTACACCTTC	CASSESTGTNYGYTF
-	TRBD2	TRBV6-1	TRBJ2-7	TGTGCCAGCAGCATTACCGGGAGCGGGGACTACGAGCAGTACTTC	CASSITGSGDYEQYF